Below are 25 T cell receptor beta chains sequenced from a single sample in a study of shared clonotypes between healthy human individuals. Method: immunoSEQ multiplex PCR; TCRdb's copy keeps in-frame clones and lacks some. The sample contains roughly 2.5 million clones, around nine tenths of which appear only once. The sequenced material came from naive CD4+ T cells sorted from blood. Subset noted: CD45RA+ positively selected. These receptors came from a man aged 18-30 years in good health.

The gene calls are TRBV5-1 and TRBJ2-5; D gene ambiguous. The CDR3 consists of 14 residues. The V gene lost 0 bases and the J gene lost 0 bases, with 6 bases spanning the gap. Germline V gene data show CDR1 as SGHRS and CDR2 as YFSETQ. CDR3 nucleotide sequence: TGCGCCAGCAGCTTGGTTTCTCACCAAGAGACCCAGTACTTC. It encodes CASSLVSHQETQYF.

V is TRBV27 and J is TRBJ1-2; unclear D gene. The CDR3 spans 13 residues. The ends were cut back, 7 bases at V and 7 bases at J, with 16 bases in the middle. Germline assignment: CDR1 MNHEY and CDR2 SMNVEV (reference sequence). The CDR3, as DNA: TGTGCCAGCAAGTATAACTGGGATCCTGGCTACACCTTC. Protein sequence: CASKYNWDPGYTF.

V gene TRBV6-6 combines with J gene TRBJ1-2, with 8 bases matching TRBD1. The V segment lost 6 bases and the J segment 5 bases; nucleotides outside the gene matches: 11. Germline-derived CDR1 and CDR2 are MNHNY and SVGAGI (reference sequence). The CDR3 covers 15 residues. The CDR3 sequence is CASRTSDRVVYGYTF. In DNA form, the CDR3 reads TGTGCCAGCAGGACTTCGGACAGGGTAGTTTATGGCTACACCTTC.

The J gene is TRBJ2-1, the V gene TRBV11-3; TRBD2 matches 11 bases. Germline V gene sequence: CDR1 SGHNT, CDR2 YENEEA. The V gene end was trimmed by 5 bases and the J gene end by 7 bases; junction bases not matched to a gene: 7. The CDR3 is 15 residues long. The CDR3 DNA reads TGTGCCAGCAGCGGTAGCGGGGGGGCTGTGAATGAGCAGTTCTTC. This sequence encodes CASSGSGGAVNEQFF.

The V call is TRBV5-6, the J call TRBJ2-1; possible D gene TRBD1, 6 bases. The V gene's germline CDR1 is SGHDT and CDR2 YYEEEE. Trimming left V 3 bases short and J 10 bases short, with 8 bases between. This CDR3 has 11 amino acids. For the CDR3, the DNA is TGTGCCAGCAGCTCCGACAGGGAGCAGTTCTTC. Its protein is CASSSDREQFF.

This clone was seen a few times. The rearrangement links TRBV2 to TRBJ1-1, with D tentatively TRBD1 (6 bases). Germline values: CDR1 SNHLY, CDR2 FYNNEI. CDR3 length: 13 residues. V gave up 11 bases and J gave up 5 bases, with 18 bases separating them. CDR3: CAEGDRRGTEAFF. The CDR3 nucleotides are TGTGCCGAAGGCGACAGGCGGGGGACTGAAGCTTTCTTT.

The chain is built from TRBV30 and TRBJ1-3; 7 positions agree with TRBD1. The CDR3 contains 14 residues. Trimming at V came to 3 bases and at J to 7 bases, leaving 9 bases not matched to a gene. In germline, CDR1 is GTSNPN, CDR2 SVGIG (reference sequence). The CDR3 region is CAWRLTGSSNTIYF. In nucleotides, the CDR3 is TGTGCCTGGAGATTGACAGGGTCCAGTAACACCATATATTTT.

The rearrangement joins TRBV19 to TRBJ2-1; D ambiguous. Trimming took 3 bases from V and 0 from J, leaving 6 bases between them. The length of the CDR3 is 14 residues. From germline, CDR1 is LNHDA and CDR2 SQIVND (reference sequence). The DNA for the CDR3 is TGTGCCAGTAGTATGTCGGGCTCCTACAATGAGCAGTTCTTC. This codes for CASSMSGSYNEQFF.

The rearrangement links TRBV7-9 to TRBJ2-2; either TRBD1 or TRBD2 may fit D (5 bases each). Trimming shortened V by 0 bases and J by 1 base, and 12 bases separated the two germline ends. Germline CDR1 reads SEHNR; CDR2 reads FQNEAQ (reference sequence). The CDR3 totals 17 residues. CDR3 sequence: CASSLARGVVNTGELFF. Here the CDR3 DNA reads TGTGCCAGCAGCTTAGCGAGGGGAGTAGTGAACACCGGGGAGCTGTTTTTT.

This clone was recorded once. The CDR3 protein is CAITDMEGTGQYF. DNA of the CDR3: TGTGCCATCACCGACATGGAAGGGACTGGGCAGTACTTC. The rearrangement uses TRBV10-3 and TRBJ2-7, with D maybe TRBD2 (6 bases). Deletions cut 7 bases from V and 9 bases from J, with 19 bases between. CDR3 length equals 13 residues. Germline V gene data show CDR1 as ENHRY and CDR2 as SYGVKD.

V usage is TRBV11-2 and J usage is TRBJ2-1, with D perhaps being TRBD1 or TRBD2 (5 bases each). The CDR3 has 18 amino acids. Germline loops: CDR1 SGHAT, CDR2 FQNNGV. V was trimmed by 6 bases and J by 5 bases, leaving 26 bases between them. The CDR3 region is CASSYGALDSPSNNEQFF. CDR3 nucleotide sequence: TGTGCCAGCAGTTATGGGGCCCTGGACTCCCCCTCGAACAATGAGCAGTTCTTC.

CDR3 protein: CASRLASNTGELFF. DNA of the CDR3: TGTGCCAGCCGACTTGCGTCGAACACCGGGGAGCTGTTTTTT. J is TRBJ2-2 and V is TRBV19; no clear D gene. V was shortened by 9 bases and J by 0 bases, with 11 bases between the two germline ends. Germline CDR1 LNHDA, CDR2 SQIVND (reference sequence). CDR3 length equals 14 residues. Complete variable domain (other parts from reference TRBV19 and TRBJ2-2): DGGITQSPKYLFRKEGQNVTLSCEQNLNHDAMYWYRQDPGQGLRLIYYSQIVNDFQKGDIAEGYSVSREKKESFPLTVTSAQKNPTAFYLCASRLASNTGELFFGEGSRLTVL.

Regarding this clone: Other DNA sequences in this sample translate to the same CDR3. This chain connects TRBV27 to TRBJ1-2, with D perhaps TRBD1 (6 bases). This CDR3 has 13 residues. Germline V CDR1 and CDR2: MNHEY, SMNVEV (reference sequence). Between the trimmed V and J ends, which lost 6 bases and 3 bases, there was a span of 11 bases. The CDR3 spells CASSLRGDYGYTF. The CDR3 coding sequence is TGTGCCAGCAGCCTGAGGGGGGACTATGGCTACACCTTC.

This chain joins TRBV5-1 and TRBJ1-6; 7 bases align to TRBD1. Germline V gives CDR1 SGHRS, CDR2 YFSETQ. The CDR3 runs to 16 residues. The V and J ends lost 0 bases and 4 bases, in that order; junction bases with no gene match: 4. The CDR3 is CASSLGGGIYNSPLHF. The CDR3 DNA is TGCGCCAGCAGCTTGGGAGGGGGCATTTATAATTCACCCCTCCACTTT. Looking up the rest from reference TRBV5-1 and TRBJ1-6 gives the full variable domain: KAGVTQTPRYLIKTRGQQVTLSCSPISGHRSVSWYQQTPGQGLQFLFEYFSETQRNKGNFPGRFSGRQFSNSRSEMNVSTLELGDSALYLCASSLGGGIYNSPLHFGNGTRLTVT.

The rearrangement links TRBV2 to TRBJ2-5; the match to TRBD1 covers 11 bases. J was trimmed by 5 bases and V by 7 bases; bases with no gene match: 6. CDR3 length equals 14 residues. CDR1 and CDR2 (germline): SNHLY, FYNNEI. Here the CDR3 DNA reads TGTGCCAGCACTGGACAGGGGGCCGGGGAGACCCAGTACTTC. It specifies CASTGQGAGETQYF.

The gene calls are TRBV28 and TRBJ2-5; unclear D gene. The ends were cut back, 4 bases at V and 10 bases at J, with 13 bases in the middle. The CDR3 has 12 residues. CDR1 MDHEN and CDR2 SYDVKM come from the germline V gene. The CDR3 loop reads CASSSNARNQYF. The CDR3 DNA sequence: TGTGCCAGCAGTTCAAACGCCCGAAACCAGTACTTC. Filled out from reference TRBV28 and TRBJ2-5, the complete variable domain reads DVKVTQSSRYLVKRTGEKVFLECVQDMDHENMFWYRQDPGLGLRLIYFSYDVKMKEKGDIPEGYSVSREKKERFSLILESASTNQTSMYLCASSSNARNQYFGPGTRLLVL.

The chain uses TRBV4-3 and TRBJ2-1; D not certain. The V end lost 1 base, the J end lost 7 bases, and 14 bases lay between the germline ends. This CDR3 is built from 15 residues. Germline values: CDR1 LGHNA, CDR2 YSLEER. The CDR3 spells CASSQGTPVRNEQFF. CDR3 sequence (DNA): TGCGCCAGCAGCCAAGGGACCCCAGTACGGAATGAGCAGTTCTTC.

This clone is a singleton in its sample. The chain couples TRBV10-1 to TRBJ2-1; D may be TRBD1 or TRBD2 (5 bases each). Germline CDR1 reads WNHNN; CDR2 reads SYGVQD (reference sequence). Trimming took off 5 bases at V and 6 bases at J, with 17 bases between the two ends. The CDR3 covers 15 residues. DNA for the CDR3: TGCGCCAGCAGTACCGGGACCTTGGCCCGCAATGAGCAGTTCTTC. Protein product: CASSTGTLARNEQFF.

The CDR3 protein is CASSLEGQGFRLNYEQYF. The CDR3, as DNA: TGTGCCAGCAGCTTGGAGGGACAGGGGTTTCGGCTCAACTACGAGCAGTACTTC. J is TRBJ2-7 and V is TRBV5-5; 10 bases agree with TRBD1. The germline V gene has CDR1 SGHKS and CDR2 YYEKEE (reference sequence). CDR3 length equals 18 residues. The junction had 12 bases not matched to a gene; V was cut back by 0 bases and J by 3 bases.

This clone was found a few times. V and J are TRBV19 and TRBJ1-5; no definite D call. V dropped 6 bases and J dropped 2 bases, with 17 bases sitting between them. This CDR3 region has 16 residues. Germline V gives CDR1 LNHDA, CDR2 SQIVND (reference sequence). The CDR3 here is CASRLAGLGGNQPQHF. The CDR3 DNA is TGTGCCAGTAGGCTAGCGGGCCTCGGCGGCAATCAGCCCCAGCATTTT.

This clone appeared once. This rearrangement joins TRBV10-3 to TRBJ2-1; 11 bases agree with TRBD2. The J segment lost 8 bases and the V segment lost 6 bases, leaving 9 bases of the junction unmatched. Germline CDR1 is ENHRY and CDR2 is SYGVKD. The CDR3 is 15 residues long. The CDR3 loop is CAIRVAGGPGDEQFF. DNA for the CDR3: TGTGCCATCAGGGTAGCGGGAGGGCCAGGGGATGAGCAGTTCTTC.

The chain joins TRBV7-2 to TRBJ2-7, with D uncertain. Trimming removed 1 base at V and 0 bases at J, with 10 bases between. Germline V gene lookup returns CDR1 SGHTA and CDR2 FQGNSA. The CDR3 is made up of 15 amino acids. The CDR3 DNA reads as TGTGCCAGCAGCTTAGGACCGACAAGCTCCTACGAGCAGTACTTC. Its protein is CASSLGPTSSYEQYF. The whole variable domain, remainder taken from reference TRBV7-2 and TRBJ2-7, is GAGVSQSPSNKVTEKGKDVELRCDPISGHTALYWYRQSLGQGLEFLIYFQGNSAPDKSGLPSDRFSAERTGGSVSTLTIQRTQQEDSAVYLCASSLGPTSSYEQYFGPGTRLTVT.

The chain combines TRBV7-8 with TRBJ2-7, with TRBD1 matching over 7 bases. From germline, CDR1 is SGHVS and CDR2 FQNEAQ. V shed 4 bases, J shed 3 bases, and the junction held 3 bases outside the gene matches. The CDR3 covers 13 residues. The CDR3, as DNA: TGTGCCAGCAGCTGGGGACAGATCTACGAGCAGTACTTC. Translating it yields CASSWGQIYEQYF.

The chain is built from TRBV13 and TRBJ2-7; TRBD1 aligns across 7 bases. CDR1 is PRHDT, CDR2 FYEKMQ, per germline (reference sequence). The CDR3 length is 16 residues. V trimming: 0 bases; J trimming: 0 bases; junction bases outside the gene matches: 5. The CDR3 DNA is TGTGCCAGCAGCTTAGGATTCCGGGACAGCTCCTACGAGCAGTACTTC. This encodes CASSLGFRDSSYEQYF.

The chain is built from TRBV28 and TRBJ2-7, with TRBD1 matching 8 bases. V trimming: 3 bases; J trimming: 6 bases; junction bases outside the gene matches: 16. This CDR3 region has 17 residues. Germline CDR1 and CDR2: MDHEN and SYDVKM. The CDR3 DNA reads as TGTGCCAGCAGTTTCGGGGACAGGTTCAATCCCGGGCTCGAGCAGTACTTC. Residues: CASSFGDRFNPGLEQYF.